This entry concerns a single T cell receptor beta chain. This clonotype has only a few counts. What this receptor recognizes is not known. Base qualities are not at hand, and no much larger clone is one base apart. Profiling of TCR beta VDJ combinations and CDR3 sequences used genomic DNA as the template. TCR repertoire sequencing was run on an Illumina HiSeq 2000. For the original study's pipeline: Repertoire assessment relied on Simpson's diversity index, CDR3 size and DJ length profiles, and TRBV/TRBJ rearrangement plots. The most abundant DNA sequence in the deep sequencing data was taken as the immunodominant clone. CDR3 amino acid sequences were checked for sharing between subjects and were compared against published repertoires and the VDJdb database. The raw public reads went through TCRdb reprocessing: fastp at Q25, MiXCR clone calling, in-frame beta chains kept. Rows merge per CDR3 protein into single entries with the most common DNA and genes. It is TCRdb's table, rather than the study itself, that gives the V and J calls and clone size. The sample table shows about 98,000 distinct CDR3 sequences, and about 63% are seen once. The ten largest clones capture 65% of the sample.

The entry originates in a study of CD8+CD57+ T cells in acquired aplastic anemia (dated by TCRdb to the late 2010s). Turning to the overall study: A mean of approximately 3 ug of DNA, ranging from roughly 0.17 to 30 ug, was extracted from sorted CD4+ and CD8+ cells. CD8+CD57+ expansion was defined as a frequency above the mean frequency observed in healthy subjects. What the authors observed across the whole study: CD8+ Simpson's diversity did not differ significantly between patients and healthy controls (P=0.060). Roughly 30 CD8+ CDR3 sequences were found to be shared between patients and controls, but these sequences appeared to be highly expressed in patients and within the immunodominant clones of the patients.

The germline V gene (reference sequence) sets CDR1 to LNHDA and CDR2 to SQIVND. A distance of 9 bases separates the germline ends of V and J, which lose 6 bases and 3 bases respectively. Spanning cysteine to phenylalanine, the CDR3 consists of 12 amino acids. Of the read, only the CDR3 DNA is kept; its 36 bases are in frame from base 1. Patients chosen for sequencing had shown expansion of CD8+CD57+ cells by flow cytometry. Every patient had a diagnosis of severe acquired aplastic anemia based on International Study of Aplastic Anemia and Agranulocytosis and Camitta criteria. Patients had received no therapy at the time of blood sampling. In this study, sorted CD4+ and CD8+ T cells from the blood of healthy subjects and of severe aplastic anemia patients had their TCR repertoires deep-sequenced. In the USA, patient enrollment took place under clinicaltrials.gov protocols 00001620, 01623167, 00001397, 00071045, 00081523 and 00961064. Ficoll-Paque density gradient centrifugation was used to isolate peripheral blood mononuclear cells. Before DNA extraction, CD4+ and CD8+ T cells were sorted with FACS or magnetic beads.

This TCR was sampled from a human donor with aplastic anemia. The sequenced sample was sorted CD4+, CD8+, or CD8+CD57+ T cells (not recorded which) from PBMCs. The rearranged chain carries TRBV19 and TRBJ2-7; the D gene cannot be named for sure. The sequenced DNA: TGTGCCAGTAGCATGAACTACTACGAGCAGTACTTC. The resulting protein is CASSMNYYEQYF. Reference TRBV19 and TRBJ2-7 proteins supply the regions before and after the CDR3; the full variable domain is: DGGITQSPKYLFRKEGQNVTLSCEQNLNHDAMYWYRQDPGQGLRLIYYSQIVNDFQKGDIAEGYSVSREKKESFPLTVTSAQKNPTAFYLCASSMNYYEQYFGPGTRLTVT.